The 18 T cell receptor beta chains below all came from one sample that was sequenced in a study of shared T cell receptors in the human thymus. Profiling relied on immunoSEQ multiplex PCR, and the TCRdb table lists in-frame clones only, not all of them. The sample has 600,000 to 900,000 clones; 80% to 90% are singletons. Another study also made use of these data, one on human thymus T cells.

The sequenced sample was thymocytes. The source of these receptors is a girl under three years old with a congenital heart defect.

The CDR3: CASSPHRADLYGYTF. CDR3 nucleotides: TGTGCCAGCTCACCCCACAGGGCCGACCTCTATGGCTACACCTTC. The chain recombines TRBV18 with TRBJ1-2; tentative D call: TRBD1 (6 bases). The CDR3 covers 15 residues. Trimming cost V 3 bases and J 4 bases, with 15 bases left between them. Per the germline V gene, CDR1 is KGHSH and CDR2 is LQKENI.

This clone was detected only a few times. The chain links TRBV4-3 to TRBJ1-2; 9 bases agree with TRBD1. This CDR3 has 15 residues. The ends lost 3 bases at V and 1 base at J; junction bases unmatched: 3. Germline values: CDR1 LGHNA, CDR2 YSLEER. Written as DNA, the CDR3 is TGCGCCAGCAGCCACCGACAGGGGGTTAACTATGGCTACACCTTC. Translation gives CASSHRQGVNYGYTF.

The chain couples TRBV5-5 to TRBJ1-2; the match to TRBD1 covers 10 bases. After removal of 5 bases from V and 4 bases from J, the junction contained 11 bases not matched to a gene. This CDR3 is built from 16 residues. The germline CDR1 and CDR2 sequences are SGHKS and YYEKEE (reference sequence). The CDR3 region has the DNA TGTGCCAGCAGTTCCGGGACAGGGGAAAGTCCCTATGGCTACACCTTC. This gives the protein CASSSGTGESPYGYTF.

V and J are TRBV21-1 and TRBJ1-1. TRBV21-1 is annotated as a pseudogene. The CDR3 loop spans 13 amino acids. The CDR3 loop is CASSGSVNTEAFF. The CDR3 DNA sequence: TGTGCCAGCAGCGGGAGTGTAAACACTGAAGCTTTCTTT.

V and J are TRBV7-8 and TRBJ1-2; D may be TRBD1 (5 bases). From germline, CDR1 is SGHVS and CDR2 FQNEAQ. The length of the CDR3 is 14 residues. Trimming stripped 0 bases from V and 6 bases from J, with 11 bases between. The CDR3 protein is CASSLARVLDGYTF. DNA of the CDR3: TGTGCCAGCAGCTTAGCCAGGGTTTTGGATGGCTACACCTTC.

This sequence joins TRBV5-5 and TRBJ1-1, with D uncertain. The CDR3 runs to 12 residues. Germline V lookup: CDR1 SGHKS, CDR2 YYEKEE (reference sequence). The V end was cut by 1 base, the J end by 11 bases, with 12 bases between. CDR3 region: CASSLSDLVAFF. The CDR3 nucleotides read TGTGCCAGCAGCTTGTCGGACTTAGTGGCTTTCTTT. The variable domain in full, with the rest retrieved from reference TRBV5-5 and TRBJ1-1, is DAGVTQSPTHLIKTRGQQVTLRCSPISGHKSVSWYQQVLGQGPQFIFQYYEKEERGRGNFPDRFSARQFPNYSSELNVNALLLGDSALYLCASSLSDLVAFFGQGTRLTVV.

V gene TRBV25-1 combines with J gene TRBJ2-7; 7 nucleotides match TRBD2. J lost 3 bases, V lost 3 bases, and 11 bases had no gene match. The CDR3 loop spans 16 amino acids. The germline V gene encodes CDR1 MGHDK and CDR2 SYGVNS. The CDR3 region is CASSDEPGGGNYEQYF. CDR3 sequence (DNA): TGTGCCAGCAGTGATGAACCCGGGGGAGGGAACTACGAGCAGTACTTC.

This clone is a singleton in its sample. The rearrangement uses TRBV9 and TRBJ2-1; 7 bases are shared with TRBD2. The trim removed 1 base at V and 5 bases at J, leaving 3 bases unmatched. Germline V gene data show CDR1 as SGDLS and CDR2 as YYNGEE. CDR3 length: 14 residues. CDR3 residues: CASSVFRGDNEQFF. The CDR3, as DNA: TGTGCCAGCAGCGTATTCCGGGGGGACAATGAGCAGTTCTTC.

The rearrangement uses TRBV25-1 and TRBJ2-7; a weak D match, TRBD1 (6 bases). The CDR3 has 14 amino acids. Germline loops: CDR1 MGHDK, CDR2 SYGVNS. V shed 1 base and J shed 7 bases, with 14 bases lying between them. The CDR3 protein is CASSEFNRVEEQYF. The DNA for the CDR3 is TGTGCCAGCAGTGAATTTAACAGGGTGGAGGAGCAGTACTTC.

CDR3 nucleotide sequence: TGTGCCAGCAGCTTCCCGTGCCGGGACAGGGTTTACAATGAGCAGTTCTTC. It specifies CASSFPCRDRVYNEQFF. The chain joins TRBV7-9 to TRBJ2-1; 9 positions match TRBD1. This CDR3 has 17 amino acids. Germline CDR1 and CDR2: SEHNR and FQNEAQ (reference sequence). V lost 3 bases, J lost 4 bases, and 10 bases stayed unmatched.

The rearrangement uses TRBV19 and TRBJ2-5; 9 bases agree with TRBD2. The CDR3 has 17 residues. Germline V gene lookup returns CDR1 LNHDA and CDR2 SQIVND (reference sequence). J was trimmed by 5 bases and V by 3 bases; bases with no gene match: 13. The CDR3 here is CASSIRISGGPRETQYF. The CDR3, as DNA: TGTGCCAGTAGTATCAGAATTAGCGGGGGCCCCCGGGAGACCCAGTACTTC.

The chain uses TRBV19 and TRBJ1-2, with TRBD1 identical over 8 bases. Losses at the gene ends were 11 bases for V and 5 bases for J; bases not matched to a gene: 4. The CDR3 totals 11 residues. Germline loops: CDR1 LNHDA, CDR2 SQIVND (reference sequence). The CDR3 DNA sequence: TGTGCCGGACAGGGAGATTATGGCTACACCTTC. This sequence encodes CAGQGDYGYTF.

The rearrangement links TRBV6-6 to TRBJ1-2; D perhaps matches TRBD1 (5 bases). Germline CDR1 is MNHNY and CDR2 is SVGAGI (reference sequence). Trimming took 6 bases from V and 4 from J, leaving 15 bases between them. This CDR3 spans 14 amino acids. The CDR3 DNA sequence: TGTGCCAGCAGCCAGGGAAACGATGTCTATGGCTACACCTTC. It translates to CASSQGNDVYGYTF.

The V call is TRBV5-3, the J call TRBJ2-2, with unresolved D. TRBV5-3 is reported as an ORF; its role is uncertain. V shed 2 bases and J shed 6 bases, with 8 bases lying between them. There are 13 residues in the CDR3. CDR3 nucleotides: TGTGCCAGAAGCTTACCAGATTCCGGGGAGCTGTTTTTT. Translating it yields CARSLPDSGELFF.

The chain has TRBV4-1 and TRBJ1-5, with D possibly being TRBD1 (5 bases). The V and J ends lost 1 base and 6 bases respectively, with 16 bases between them. There are 16 residues in the CDR3. CDR1 is MGHRA and CDR2 is YSYEKL in the germline V gene. CDR3 region: CASSQGWEGPGQPQHF. DNA of the CDR3: TGCGCCAGCAGCCAAGGATGGGAGGGGCCCGGTCAGCCCCAGCATTTT.

The rearrangement uses TRBV4-3 and TRBJ1-1, with a weak D call TRBD1 (6 bases). V was trimmed by 1 base and J by 1 base, leaving 28 bases between them. Germline V CDR1 and CDR2: LGHNA, YSLEER. The CDR3 is made up of 21 amino acids. CDR3 in DNA: TGCGCCAGCAGCCAAGCGGGGAGTTCGATCTACAGGGCCGGCGGGAACACTGAAGCTTTCTTT. Translation gives CASSQAGSSIYRAGGNTEAFF.

In DNA form, the CDR3 reads TGCAGTGCTGCCGTGAAACGGGAAGCTTTCTTT. Translating gives CSAAVKREAFF. The genes are TRBV20-1 and TRBJ1-1; D uncertain. The V and J ends lost 5 bases and 8 bases respectively, with 12 bases between them. Germline CDR1 reads DFQATT; CDR2 reads SNEGSKA (reference sequence). The CDR3 totals 11 residues.

V is TRBV13 and J is TRBJ2-2; TRBD1 is a possible D gene (6 bases). The CDR3 spans 14 residues. V lost 8 bases, J lost 0 bases, and 10 bases lay in between. Germline V gives CDR1 PRHDT, CDR2 FYEKMQ (reference sequence). The CDR3 nucleotides are TGTGCCAGCGGCGGACAGACGAACACCGGGGAGCTGTTTTTT. Translated, it gives CASGGQTNTGELFF. Complete variable domain (other parts from reference TRBV13 and TRBJ2-2): AAGVIQSPRHLIKEKRETATLKCYPIPRHDTVYWYQQGPGQDPQFLISFYEKMQSDKGSIPDRFSAQQFSDYHSELNMSSLELGDSALYFCASGGQTNTGELFFGEGSRLTVL.